Following are 10 T cell receptor beta chains from one sample sequenced in a study of T-cell reconstitution after alpha-beta-depleted transplantation in children (dated by TCRdb to 2015 to 2016). Libraries came from PCR. Reads for this sample came from an Illumina HiSeq 2500. TCR libraries were prepared with molecular barcoding, using unique molecular identifiers to normalize TCRbeta repertoire quantification. The public reads were quality trimmed at Q25 with fastp and then assembled into clones with MiXCR by TCRdb, keeping productive beta chains. Rows with a matching CDR3 protein are joined into one entry that keeps the most common DNA and genes. This sample has some 600,000 distinct CDR3 sequences in its table, and roughly 13% of those were observed once. About 2% of the sample is in the top ten clones. The treatment or condition label here, explained by the study, means: allogeneic hematopoietic cell transplantation with graft depleted of TCRalphabeta T cells and CD19 B cells.

This specimen consisted of PBMCs, mostly from graft donor cells, obtained 360 days after TCRalphabeta/CD19-depleted stem cell transplant. The receptor set was obtained from a male patient aged 10 to 17 who had a stem cell transplant for acute myeloid leukemia, so the T cells may come from the graft donor.

This clonotype has ten or more counts. The chain uses TRBV7-9 and TRBJ2-2; TRBD2 might be the D (6 bases). V was clipped by 0 bases and J by 0 bases, with 8 bases between them. The CDR3 has 16 residues. Germline V gene sequence: CDR1 SEHNR, CDR2 FQNEAQ (reference sequence). CDR3 DNA sequence: TGTGCCAGCAGCTTAGCAAGCGGGTCGAACACCGGGGAGCTGTTTTTT. Its translation: CASSLASGSNTGELFF.

The genes are TRBV7-9 and TRBJ2-7; D is perhaps TRBD1 or TRBD2 (5 bases each). Trimming stripped 5 bases from V and 2 bases from J, with 19 bases between. CDR3 length: 16 residues. Germline CDR1 and CDR2: SEHNR and FQNEAQ (reference sequence). Here the CDR3 reads CASSRDPRDRAYEQYF. In nucleotides, the CDR3 is TGTGCCAGCAGCCGCGACCCCCGGGACCGTGCCTACGAGCAGTACTTC.

This clonotype has a handful of counts. The genes are TRBV28 and TRBJ2-3; D not certain. The CDR3 covers 13 residues. Germline CDR1 MDHEN, CDR2 SYDVKM. Trimming cost V 5 bases and J 2 bases, with 8 bases left between them. The CDR3 protein is CASSGILTDTQYF. The CDR3 DNA follows: TGTGCCAGCAGTGGCATTCTCACAGATACGCAGTATTTT.

This clonotype was detected a few times. The CDR3, as DNA: TGTGCCAGCAGCTTAGATCAGGCAGCGGGAGTAGGAGATACGCAGTATTTT. Its protein is CASSLDQAAGVGDTQYF. The rearrangement uses TRBV7-9 and TRBJ2-3, with 8 bases that match TRBD2. Looked up from germline, CDR1 is SEHNR and CDR2 is FQNEAQ (reference sequence). J lost 5 bases, V lost 1 base, and 11 bases had no gene match. The length of the CDR3 is 17 residues.

On this clonotype: One junction end does not reproduce the germline sequence, and a read error may be involved. This chain connects TRBV12-3 or TRBV12-4 to TRBJ2-7; 7 bases agree with TRBD2. This CDR3 is built from 11 residues. CDR3 region: CASSSGLGPNF. The CDR3 coding sequence is TGTGCCAGCAGTTCAGGACTAGGCCCCAACTTC.

This clonotype was picked up a small number of times. The rearrangement links TRBV2 to TRBJ2-2; 11 bases are shared with TRBD1. The CDR3 length is 18 residues. J was trimmed by 5 bases and V by 2 bases; bases with no gene match: 10. Per germline, CDR1 SNHLY and CDR2 FYNNEI. The CDR3 here is CASSELRAGTGGTGELFF. The CDR3 region has the DNA TGTGCCAGCAGTGAACTCCGCGCCGGGACAGGGGGAACCGGGGAGCTGTTTTTT.

This clonotype was detected many times. The V call is TRBV4-1, the J call TRBJ2-3; 10 nucleotides agree with TRBD2. Looked up from germline, CDR1 is MGHRA and CDR2 is YSYEKL. V lost 2 bases to trimming and J lost 6 bases; unmatched junction nucleotides: 8. The CDR3 loop spans 16 amino acids. The CDR3 sequence is CASSQSGLAGADTQYF. The CDR3 bases are TGCGCCAGCAGCCAAAGTGGGCTAGCGGGAGCTGATACGCAGTATTTT.

The gene calls are TRBV7-9 and TRBJ2-5; D is undetermined. This CDR3 contains 14 residues. V was clipped by 0 bases and J by 5 bases, with 10 bases between them. The germline V gene encodes CDR1 SEHNR and CDR2 FQNEAQ (reference sequence). CDR3: CASSLALPHETQYF. The CDR3 DNA is TGTGCCAGCAGCTTAGCCCTACCTCACGAGACCCAGTACTTC.

This clonotype was seen a handful of times. The V call is TRBV7-8, the J call TRBJ2-7; 7 nucleotides align to TRBD1. The CDR3 length is 15 residues. The junction had 3 bases not matched to a gene; V was cut back by 1 base and J by 0 bases. Germline V lookup: CDR1 SGHVS, CDR2 FQNEAQ. CDR3 amino acids: CASSLDQGVSYEQYF. The CDR3 DNA reads as TGTGCCAGCAGCTTAGATCAGGGGGTCTCCTACGAGCAGTACTTC.

This clonotype was recorded a few times. V usage is TRBV20-1 and J usage is TRBJ2-7, with D hard to call. CDR1 and CDR2 from the germline V gene are DFQATT and SNEGSKA (reference sequence). V lost 4 bases, J lost 7 bases, and 17 bases lay in between. The CDR3 loop spans 13 amino acids. The CDR3 DNA reads TGCAGTGCTACGCTCCCGTCCCTGAGGGAGCAGTACTTC. Amino acids: CSATLPSLREQYF.